This TCR beta chain originates from a study of blood T cell repertoires in COVID-19. Study at large: PBMCs, B-cell-depleted T cells, or T cells were the source of the cDNA or gDNA that made up the material.

The study drew participants aged about 18 to 95 years from some 23 US areas. Symptom resolution, clearance, or two negative PCRs marked the recovered donors of Cohort 3. Trimming left V 4 bases short and J 7 bases short, with 20 bases between. This CDR3 spans 17 amino acids. Germline V gene sequence: CDR1 MNHEY, CDR2 SMNVEV (reference sequence). Some clones are missing from TCRdb's copy, which holds only in-frame ones; the method was immunoSEQ multiplex PCR. The sample lists some 200,000 clones, around 73% seen once, with 17% in the top ten. V usage is TRBV27 and J usage is TRBJ1-6; TRBD1 might be the D (5 bases). Sample: PBMCs or T cells enriched from blood (not recorded which). The TCR was taken from a woman aged 45-60 years who had recovered from COVID-19. CDR3 residues: CASSSGGVLTLNSPLHF. The DNA of the CDR3 is TGTGCCAGCAGTTCCGGGGGGGTCCTAACCTTAAATTCACCCCTCCACTTT.